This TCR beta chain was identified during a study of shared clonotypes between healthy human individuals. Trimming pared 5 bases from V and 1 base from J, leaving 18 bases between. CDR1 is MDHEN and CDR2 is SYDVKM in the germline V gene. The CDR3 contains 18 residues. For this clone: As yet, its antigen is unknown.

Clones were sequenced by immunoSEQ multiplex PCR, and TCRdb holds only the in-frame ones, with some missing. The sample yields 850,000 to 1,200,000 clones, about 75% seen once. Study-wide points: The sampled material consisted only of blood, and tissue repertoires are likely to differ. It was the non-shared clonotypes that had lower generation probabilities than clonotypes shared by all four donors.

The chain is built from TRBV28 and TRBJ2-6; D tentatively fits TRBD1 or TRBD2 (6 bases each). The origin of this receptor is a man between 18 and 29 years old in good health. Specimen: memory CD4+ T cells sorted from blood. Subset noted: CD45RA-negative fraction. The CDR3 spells CASSPPLGGGSGANVLTF. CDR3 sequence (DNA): TGTGCCAGCAGTCCACCCTTGGGGGGCGGGTCTGGGGCCAACGTCCTGACTTTC.